This TCR beta chain was documented in a study of T cells in Graves' hyperthyroidism and ophthalmopathy. Germline V gene sequence: CDR1 SSHAT, CDR2 FNYEAQ (reference sequence). This CDR3 contains 16 residues. TCR beta CDR3 regions were amplified from RNA. Initially, a first-round RT-PCR of the TCR CDR3 employed the HTBI primer set. TCRdb fed the multiplex PCR reads into MiXCR, producing one record per CDR3 protein. The sample lists hundreds of thousands of distinct CDR3 sequences, roughly 37% occurring once. This clonotype was counted ten times or more. An end of the junction differs from the germline gene, which may be a read error. Graves' hyperthyroidism without ophthalmopathy progression within 18 months was termed stable. Newly diagnosed hyperthyroidism, duration under 2 months, in patients aged 18 to 65.

The sequence was obtained from a man aged 18-30 years with Graves' hyperthyroidism. The chain combines TRBV7-7 with TRBJ2-7, with D possibly being TRBD2 (5 bases). The sequenced material came from blood. CDR3 nucleotides: TGTGCTAGCAGCTTAGCGAGGAGTGACAAGTCCTACGAGCAGTACTTC. It encodes CASSLARSDKSYEQYF.